The present T cell receptor (beta chain) was sequenced within a study of T cells in Graves' hyperthyroidism and ophthalmopathy. Overall study findings and caveats: Most thyroid-expanded clonotypes above 0.001 were also found in blood.

Of note for this clonotype: Its target is unknown.

From germline, CDR1 is LNHDA and CDR2 SQIVND (reference sequence). The CDR3 has 13 residues. The V end lost 4 bases, the J end lost 3 bases, and 10 bases lay between the germline ends. The CDR3 regions of TCR beta were amplified from RNA transcripts. The study used the HTBI primer set for a first-round RT-PCR of the TCR CDR3. TCRdb ran MiXCR on the multiplex PCR reads and lists one entry per CDR3 protein. The sample carries a few hundred thousand distinct CDR3 sequences, around a sixth recorded once. Stability of Graves' hyperthyroidism was defined as absent ophthalmopathy progression within 18 months. Subjects aged 18 to 65 presented with newly diagnosed hyperthyroidism of less than 2 months' duration.

This receptor was obtained from a woman in her twenties or thirties with Graves' hyperthyroidism. The chain combines TRBV19 with TRBJ2-7; D may be TRBD1 (5 bases). Material for sequencing was blood. CDR3 protein: CASSTGHNYEQYF. The CDR3 bases are TGTGCCAGTAGTACCGGACATAACTACGAGCAGTACTTC. The full variable domain, rest sourced from reference TRBV19 and TRBJ2-7, is DGGITQSPKYLFRKEGQNVTLSCEQNLNHDAMYWYRQDPGQGLRLIYYSQIVNDFQKGDIAEGYSVSREKKESFPLTVTSAQKNPTAFYLCASSTGHNYEQYFGPGTRLTVT.